The TCR beta chain described here comes from a study of blood T cells in healthy people across ages. For the study at large: Per every two T cells, about one barcoded beta molecule was captured by template switching.

In the case of this clonotype: A much larger clone differs from this one at a single base, so this may be a read error.

Isolation recovered at least 6 million PBMCs from every sample. The authors extracted at least 6 micrograms of total RNA per sample. A J-beta primer mix and a sample-barcoded 5' primer were used in a second PCR of roughly 6 to 11 cycles. The yield of each sample was at least 2.5 million CDR3-containing paired-end reads. TCRdb passed the 5' RACE reads through MiXCR, listing each CDR3 protein once. This repertoire shows about 700,000 distinct CDR3 sequences, approximately 30% found once; its top ten account for 15%. Germline-derived CDR1 and CDR2 are SGHRS and YFSETQ. The CDR3 is 13 amino acids. The sequence was collected from an elderly woman in good health. V gene TRBV5-1 combines with J gene TRBJ2-7, with D perhaps given as TRBD1 or TRBD2 (5 bases each). The DNA end is a closer match to TRBJ2-5, so the J assignment may be wrong. Material: blood. CDR3 nucleotides: TGCGCCAGCAACTTAGGGGAGACGGGGACCCAGTACTTC. Translated, it gives CASNLGETGTQYF.